This T cell receptor (beta chain) was identified in a study of cytomegalovirus exposure and HLA in healthy donors (dated by TCRdb to the late 2010s). Looking at the study overall: In an earlier analysis of roughly 590 of the donors, around 290 Gb of sequence data and approximately 120 million unique TCR beta sequences from approximately 180 million T cells were reported. Across about 380 genotyped donors of the cohort, an average of roughly 200,000 unique TCR beta nucleotide sequences per donor were sequenced, and roughly 20% of those sequences were non-productive. An early release that covered fewer than 800 HLA-typed donors contained 250 to 350 gigabases of sequencing data and some 87 million unique TCR sequences. All discovery cohort repertoires had been generated on a single sequencing platform. Several DR-DQ haplotypes were handled as single units for association and clustering because linkage in the cohort was strong. Donor age, sex, ethnicity and CMV serostatus were collected together with the repertoire data. Using immunosequencing, the study profiled T cell repertoires from 500 to 800 subjects and related those repertoires to cytomegalovirus serostatus. The study aimed to test whether signatures of past pathogen exposure could be identified by cataloging public T cell receptors. In an earlier analysis of a few hundred of the donors, high-throughput TCR beta sequencing was used to judge whether each TCR beta V gene segment behaved as functional or pseudogenic. Along with the roughly 670-subject first cohort, a separate validation cohort of more than 90 different subjects was used. Among the roughly 400 genotyped donors, 81% belonged to the genetic ancestry cluster associated with self-reported Caucasian donors. Both class I and class II loci were covered by HLA typing, at four-digit resolution. Typing coverage differed by locus: A, B, C, DRB1 and DQB1 were typed in about 629-630 donors, DQA1 in about 500, DPA1 in nearly 610, and DPB1 in just under 490. To predict cytomegalovirus infection status, the study brought together high-throughput TCR immunosequencing, statistical association of individual TCRs with disease status, and machine learning. A later analysis re-examined previously published TCR beta repertoires from roughly 650 donors and added high-resolution HLA genotyping to investigate patterns of TCR occurrence. Rather than using new phenotypic data, the later analysis identified candidate immune exposures from TCR beta sequences and from how often those sequences occurred across donors. In a later genetic analysis, genome-wide SNP genotypes for about three fifths of the roughly 670 donors were used, and that subset was treated as a discovery cohort. Points the paper makes about the study in general: In a later analysis, HLA-associated TCR beta chains showed more clonal expansion and lower generation probabilities than non-associated chains that were equally common. An earlier analysis of approximately 530 of the donors showed that most TCR beta V segments appeared in productive rearrangements either about 90% or about 30% of the time, which broadly matched IMGT annotations. A later genetic analysis associated a missense DCLRE1C variant with V-gene and J-gene trimming of TCR beta chains, and an independent cohort replicated the association. In vitro tests confirmed that a few of the cytomegalovirus-associated TCR beta chains recognize cytomegalovirus antigens. Correlated functional status among segregating V segments might reflect linkage disequilibrium, but an unknown experimental factor could not be ruled out. Immune exposure information for the cohort was limited to CMV serostatus. The authors suggested that the approach could potentially be extended to other disease states and immunological phenotypes. According to a later analysis, TCR association rates differed among HLA loci, with DRB1 alleles showing the most associated TCRs and HLA-C alleles showing the fewest. A later analysis reported that several top co-occurrence clusters appeared linked to parvovirus B19, influenza, CMV and Epstein-Barr virus. Because HLA typing was unavailable for some donors at each locus, only the typed subset was used in association tests. Most CMV-associated TCR beta chains appeared to be HLA-restricted in a later analysis, and the HLA associations seemed to be driven largely by CMV exposure. Strong co-occurrence of HLA alleles, especially DR and DQ, made assigning TCR associations to individual alleles difficult. The sequencing pipeline was judged likely to have produced a cluster of highly shared sequence variants as a technical artifact. The 87-base-pair reads could not distinguish some IMGT-functional V segments, including TRBV6-2 and TRBV6-3, so those segments were excluded. A further reported finding was that TCR beta sequences accurately predicted the HLA-A and HLA-B alleles for most subjects in the first cohort. According to a later genetic analysis, donors in an Asian-associated ancestry cluster had fewer N-insertions in productive TCRs than the approximately 700-donor mean. Because counts were too low, some 17 rarely observed V segments, including chromosome 9 orphons, were left out of the earlier analysis of 587 of the donors. The study gave a list of 150 to 200 TCR beta chains associated with cytomegalovirus. The presence/absence analyses assumed that sequencing depth was roughly uniform across donors, and that assumption may not be true. Only TCR beta chains were sequenced in this cohort, and the absence of alpha or paired-chain data limited detectable features. Across donors, most TCR sequences were observed very rarely, whereas some public TCRs were present in many individuals. The classifier was reported to diagnose cytomegalovirus status with high specificity and sensitivity in both the original and validation cohorts. Specific HLA alleles were associated with over 15,000 TCR beta sequences at a false discovery rate of 0.05 in a later analysis.

The library was produced with the immunoSEQ multiplex PCR assay. A mixture of 60 forward primers for TCR Vbeta segments and 13 reverse primers for TCR Jbeta segments was used in the multiplex PCR. Amplification of the CDR3 region of rearranged TCR beta genes was performed with a multiplex PCR assay on genomic DNA. On the Illumina HiSeq System, the amplified TCR beta libraries were sequenced as 87-base-pair reads. The paper's data handling went like this. Across the 600 to 700 repertoires, a later analysis counted 78 million or so unique TCR beta chains, some 11 million of which were shared by at least two donors. Raw reads were error-corrected and collapsed into unique sequences by a nearest-neighbor algorithm in which closely related sequences were merged to remove PCR and sequencing errors. V, D and J gene segments were assigned by aligning CDR3 sequences to IMGT reference sequences. For a sequence to be retained, a match of at least six nucleotides to both a V gene segment and a J gene segment was required. Rearrangements were called productive when the CDR3 lacked stop codons and stayed in frame with V and J; all others were non-productive. CDR3 was defined by IMGT convention, running from the second conserved V-encoded cysteine to the conserved J-encoded phenylalanine. The earlier analysis of about 590 of the donors excluded sequences that lacked an unambiguous match to a single V gene segment. An earlier analysis of some 500 of the donors classified V segments as functional when productive rearrangements were above 56.7% and as segregating when the standard deviation between donors was above 5%. A statistical classification framework was developed to diagnose cytomegalovirus status using the catalog of TCR beta chain sequences. V and J gene assignment, in a later analysis, came from comparing TCR nucleotide sequences with IMGT/GENE-DB human TR gene sequences. Using the TCRdist pipeline, a later analysis assigned CDR3 sequences along with most-parsimonious VDJ recombination scenarios. In a later analysis, every TCR beta chain was defined by the combination of its CDR3 amino acid sequence and its V-gene family, and reads without a unique V-gene family were dropped. As a way to deal with suspected cross-contamination and a sequencing artifact, a later analysis dropped hundreds of nucleotide sequences that were highly shared and had low generation probability. A later analysis calculated a clonal expansion index for each public chain from normalized within-repertoire ranks of inferred template counts. In a later analysis, generation probabilities were computed with a VDJ recombination model fitted to out-of-frame rearrangements, and the resulting probabilities were checked against IGoR. In a later analysis, hypergeometric tests were used to score TCR-TCR, TCR-HLA and TCR-CMV co-occurrence, with a repertoire-size bias correction applied to TCR pairs. A later analysis estimated false discovery rates by permuting HLA or CMV assignments 20 times. A later analysis grouped co-occurring TCRs with DBSCAN, adding TCRdist sequence similarity when clustering within HLA-allele-positive subsets. For co-occurrence clustering, repertoires with fewer than 30,000 or more than 120,000 public chains were excluded, along with 4 to 6 repertoires with anomalous nucleotide sharing. Drawn from immuneACCESS, this table holds only the in-frame rearrangements with V and J called that TCRdb kept. Clones are partly lost; checked studies trace under half to an unresolved V gene and leave the rest unexplained. V, J and clone size are those of that table, while D and trimming were read from the DNA. Here the sample has 95,000 to 150,000 clones; roughly 80% occur a single time. The ten largest make up less than 3.5% of the sample.

In regard to this clone: The clone's antigen remains unknown. Base qualities are not at hand, and no much larger clone is one base apart.

In total, roughly 670 healthy bone marrow donors made up the cohort. All cohort members were sampled while nominally healthy, although unrecorded immune exposures were likely present. The donor was CMV seropositive and belonged to the group of more than 250 seropositive cohort members. Each donor provided a peripheral blood sample, and peripheral blood mononuclear cells were used for TCR beta sequencing. The Qiagen DNeasy Blood Extraction Kit was used to extract genomic DNA from the blood cell samples. CDR1 and CDR2 are read off the germline V gene as SGHTA and FQGNSA. From cysteine to phenylalanine, the CDR3 is 14 amino acids long. Only the CDR3 DNA is retained, 42 bases long and in frame from the first base. V is cut by 5 bases and J by 5 bases, and the space between the germline ends is 13 bases.

The sequence is built from TRBV7-2 and TRBJ2-4, with a weak D call of TRBD2 (6 bases match). The source material was PBMCs. The clonotype originates from a woman between 40 and 55 years old in good health and CMV-seropositive. The bases read TGTGCCAGCAGCCCCCCGGGACTTCAAAACATTCAGTACTTC. This translates into CASSPPGLQNIQYF.